The clone carrying this T cell receptor (beta chain) was detected once. The record originates from a study of blood T cell repertoires in COVID-19. This CDR3 spans 11 amino acids. Trimming cost V 8 bases and J 8 bases; bases outside gene matches: 0. From germline, CDR1 is LGHDT and CDR2 YNNKEL (reference sequence). The method was immunoSEQ multiplex PCR; TCRdb's version includes in-frame clones alone and lacks a portion of them. The profile covers 30,000 to 35,000 clones, with approximately 80% appearing a single time and under 35% taken by the ten largest. This TCR was sampled from a man aged 80 or over with acute or convalescent COVID-19. Sequencing input: peripheral blood. J is TRBJ1-4 and V is TRBV3-1 (or the pseudogene TRBV3-2); 9 bases match TRBD1. For the CDR3, the DNA is TGTGCCAGCGGACAGGGGGAAAAACTGTTTTTT. Protein sequence: CASGQGEKLFF.